The clone carrying this T cell receptor beta chain was counted a few times. Its specificity is not known. The gene names here belong to mouse. The read finishes 4 residues shy of the CDR3 end, and the germline J gene is used to complete it. These data are taken from a study of CD8+ T cells in alopecia areata. Study at large: Skin was taken from roughly 6-13-month-old C3H/HeJ graft donors that had spontaneous alopecia and grafted onto 7-10-week-old female C3H/HeJ mice. Study-level points and caveats: Clonality was higher in lesional than normal scalp, especially in alopecia totalis/universalis. Whereas mice showed it more clearly, TCR sharing across patients was murkier, possibly because of HLA. Normal skin's resident alphabeta T cells are also sequenced in scalp samples.

Germline values: CDR1 FNHDT, CDR2 SITEND (reference sequence). After removal of 6 bases from V and 4 bases from J, the junction contained 11 bases not matched to a gene. The length of the CDR3 is 15 residues. A sort of pooled cutaneous lymph node cells used CD4, CD8alpha, NKG2D, NKG2ACE and other stains. Extraction of RNA preceded its reverse transcription into cDNA, which served as the sequencing template. Data came from immunoSEQ multiplex PCR; TCRdb stores just in-frame clones and leaves some out. Listed for the sample are about 270,000 clones, none seen a single time. This receptor was obtained from a C3H/HeJ mouse with alopecia areata. This mouse strain has H2-k as its MHC haplotype. This chain links TRBV19 with TRBJ2-3, with 7 bases identical to TRBD2. Sample: CD4+ T cells sorted from a lymph node. CDR3 bases read: TGTGCCAGCACCCCAACTACTGGGGCCTCAGAA. Its translation: CASTPTTGASE. From start to end, the CDR3 is CASTPTTGASETLYF. The full variable domain, rest sourced from reference TRBV19 and TRBJ2-3, is GGIITQTPKFLIGQEGQKLTLKCQQNFNHDTMYWYRQDSGKGLRLIYYSITENDLQKGDLSEGYDASREKKSSFSLTVTSAQKNEMAVFLCASTPTTGASETLYFGSGTRLTVL.